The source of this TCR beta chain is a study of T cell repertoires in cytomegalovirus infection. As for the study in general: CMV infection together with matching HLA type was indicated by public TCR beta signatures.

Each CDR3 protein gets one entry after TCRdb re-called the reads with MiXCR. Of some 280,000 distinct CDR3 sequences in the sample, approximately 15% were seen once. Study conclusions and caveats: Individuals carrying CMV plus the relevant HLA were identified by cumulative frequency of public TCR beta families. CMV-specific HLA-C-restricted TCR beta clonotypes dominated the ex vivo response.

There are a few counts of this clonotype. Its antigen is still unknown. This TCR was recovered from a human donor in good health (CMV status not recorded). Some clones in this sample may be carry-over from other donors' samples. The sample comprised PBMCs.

CDR3 sequence reads: CASSFPGGADTQYF. CDR3 DNA: TGTGCCAGCAGCTTCCCAGGGGGGGCAGATACGCAGTATTTT. The genes are TRBV7-3 and TRBJ2-3, with D tentatively TRBD1 or TRBD2 (7 bases each). The germline V gene has CDR1 SGHTA and CDR2 FQGTGA. This CDR3 comprises 14 residues. V was cut by 3 bases and J by 4 bases, with 11 bases left in between.